Listed below are T cell receptor beta chains from one sample, sequenced in a study of T cell responses to AZD1222 COVID-19 vaccine. TCRdb's table, derived via immunoSEQ multiplex PCR, lists solely in-frame clones and lacks some. This sample has about 100,000 clones, with roughly 87% found just once. The specimen comprised peripheral blood, sampled on day 0 of MenACWY control vaccination. The receptors stem from an adult in good health. Both conserved end residues are part of each CDR3. A D gene is named only where the DNA matches it firmly. A row's size may be missing; if present it is once, few, many or a size class.

cdr3_length: 14
v_call: TRBV4-3
j_call: TRBJ1-4
d_call: TRBD1
clone_size: few
cdr3_nt: TGCGCCAGCAGCGCTCGACAGGGGGGTGAAAAACTGTTTTTT
cdr3_aa: CASSARQGGEKLFF

cdr3_length: 11
v_call: TRBV7-6
j_call: TRBJ2-3
d_call: .
clone_size: .
cdr3_nt: TGTGCCAGCGACGGGGGGCATACGCAGTATTTT
cdr3_aa: CASDGGHTQYF

cdr3_length: 11
v_call: TRBV6-5
j_call: TRBJ1-2
d_call: .
clone_size: large
cdr3_nt: TGTGCCAGCCGACTCGGATTGGGCTACACCTTC
cdr3_aa: CASRLGLGYTF

cdr3_length: 14
v_call: TRBV6-5
j_call: TRBJ1-4
d_call: .
clone_size: .
cdr3_nt: TGTGCCAGCAGTTACTCTTCCGTTAATGAAAAACTGTTTTTT
cdr3_aa: CASSYSSVNEKLFF

cdr3_length: 15
v_call: TRBV19
j_call: TRBJ2-1
d_call: TRBD2
clone_size: .
cdr3_nt: TGTGCCAGTACCCAAACTAGCGGGGATTTCAATGAGCAGTTCTTC
cdr3_aa: CASTQTSGDFNEQFF

cdr3_length: 14
v_call: TRBV10-3
j_call: TRBJ1-5
d_call: TRBD1
clone_size: .
cdr3_nt: TGTGCCATCAGAAATGGACAGGCTGAAGGGCCCCAGCATTTT
cdr3_aa: CAIRNGQAEGPQHF

cdr3_length: 15
v_call: TRBV6-5
j_call: TRBJ2-2
d_call: .
clone_size: .
cdr3_nt: TGTGCCAGCAGTTACCCGGGACGTACCACCGGGGAGCTGTTTTTT
cdr3_aa: CASSYPGRTTGELFF

cdr3_length: 15
v_call: TRBV4-1
j_call: TRBJ2-1
d_call: .
clone_size: .
cdr3_nt: TGCGCCAGCAGCCAAGGTGGGCGTGAGTACAATGAGCAGTTCTTC
cdr3_aa: CASSQGGREYNEQFF

cdr3_length: 15
v_call: TRBV7-9
j_call: TRBJ2-7
d_call: TRBD2
clone_size: once
cdr3_nt: TGTGCCAGCAGCTTTGGGTCTAGCGGGGGCTACGAGCAGTACTTC
cdr3_aa: CASSFGSSGGYEQYF

cdr3_length: 13
v_call: TRBV7-2
j_call: TRBJ2-1
d_call: .
clone_size: .
cdr3_nt: TGTGCCAGCAGAAGTGGGGGGTTCGATGAGCAGTTCTTC
cdr3_aa: CASRSGGFDEQFF

cdr3_length: 15
v_call: TRBV28
j_call: TRBJ2-7
d_call: .
clone_size: .
cdr3_nt: TGTGCCAGCAGTTTTAGGACACGGCGACCCTACGAGCAGTACTTC
cdr3_aa: CASSFRTRRPYEQYF

cdr3_length: 14
v_call: TRBV19
j_call: TRBJ1-4
d_call: .
clone_size: .
cdr3_nt: TGTGCCAGTAGTCCGGGGATTCTAAATGAAAAACTGTTTTTT
cdr3_aa: CASSPGILNEKLFF

cdr3_length: 16
v_call: TRBV7-9
j_call: TRBJ1-2
d_call: .
clone_size: .
cdr3_nt: TGTGCAGAGCATCGACTTAGCTCCGACACTATCTATGGCTACACCTTC
cdr3_aa: CAEHRLSSDTIYGYTF

cdr3_length: 14
v_call: TRBV18
j_call: TRBJ2-1
d_call: .
clone_size: .
cdr3_nt: TGTGCCAGCTCACCACTTACGGGGGGCCGGGAGCAGTTCTTC
cdr3_aa: CASSPLTGGREQFF

cdr3_length: 13
v_call: TRBV28
j_call: TRBJ2-3
d_call: TRBD2
clone_size: few
cdr3_nt: TGTGCCAGGGGGACTAGCGGGGCGGGTACGCAGTATTTT
cdr3_aa: CARGTSGAGTQYF

cdr3_length: 15
v_call: TRBV5-1
j_call: TRBJ2-3
d_call: TRBD1
clone_size: .
cdr3_nt: TGCGCCAGCAGCGGCCAGGGACAGGGAACAGATACGCAGTATTTT
cdr3_aa: CASSGQGQGTDTQYF